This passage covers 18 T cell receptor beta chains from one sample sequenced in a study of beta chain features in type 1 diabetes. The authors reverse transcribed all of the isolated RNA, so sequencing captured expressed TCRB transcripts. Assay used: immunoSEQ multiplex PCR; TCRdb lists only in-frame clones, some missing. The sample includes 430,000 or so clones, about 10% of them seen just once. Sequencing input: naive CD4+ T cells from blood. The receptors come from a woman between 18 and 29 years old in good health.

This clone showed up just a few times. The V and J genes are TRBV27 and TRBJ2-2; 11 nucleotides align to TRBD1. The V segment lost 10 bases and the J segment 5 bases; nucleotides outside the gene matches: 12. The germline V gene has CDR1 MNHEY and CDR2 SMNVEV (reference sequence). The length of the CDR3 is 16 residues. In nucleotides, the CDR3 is TGTGCCACCCGCCGGACAGGGGGCGCGTTTACCGGGGAGCTGTTTTTT. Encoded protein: CATRRTGGAFTGELFF.

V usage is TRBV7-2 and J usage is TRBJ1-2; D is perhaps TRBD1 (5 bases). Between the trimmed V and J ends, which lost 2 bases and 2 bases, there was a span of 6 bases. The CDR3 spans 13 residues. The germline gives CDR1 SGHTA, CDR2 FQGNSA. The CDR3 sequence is CASSLNRNYGYTF. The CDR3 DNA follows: TGTGCCAGCAGCTTAAACAGGAACTATGGCTACACCTTC.

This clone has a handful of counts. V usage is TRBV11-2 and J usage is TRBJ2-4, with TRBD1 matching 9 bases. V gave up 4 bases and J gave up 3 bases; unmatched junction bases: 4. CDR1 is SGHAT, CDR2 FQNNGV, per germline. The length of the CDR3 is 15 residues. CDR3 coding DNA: TGTGCCAGCAGCTCCTCGGACAGGGGCAAAAACATTCAGTACTTC. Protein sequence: CASSSSDRGKNIQYF.

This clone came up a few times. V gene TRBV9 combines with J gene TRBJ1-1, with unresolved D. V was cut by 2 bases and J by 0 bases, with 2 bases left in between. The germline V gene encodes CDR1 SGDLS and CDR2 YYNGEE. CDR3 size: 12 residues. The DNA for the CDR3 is TGTGCCAGCAGCGTTCTGAACACTGAAGCTTTCTTT. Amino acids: CASSVLNTEAFF.

CDR3 in amino acids: CASSQQASSTDTQYF. The CDR3 DNA sequence: TGTGCCAGCAGCCAGCAAGCCTCGAGCACAGATACGCAGTATTTT. The rearrangement links TRBV7-6 to TRBJ2-3, with no clear D. CDR1 SGHVS and CDR2 FNYEAQ come from the germline V gene. V was pared by 5 bases and J by 0 bases, with 12 bases between. The CDR3 contains 15 residues.

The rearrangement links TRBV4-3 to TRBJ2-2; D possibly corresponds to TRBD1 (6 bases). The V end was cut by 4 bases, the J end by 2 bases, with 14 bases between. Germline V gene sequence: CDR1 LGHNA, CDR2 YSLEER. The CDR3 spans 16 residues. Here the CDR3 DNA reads TGCGCCAGCAGCCTAAATCCCGGGACAAACACCGGGGAGCTGTTTTTT. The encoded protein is CASSLNPGTNTGELFF.

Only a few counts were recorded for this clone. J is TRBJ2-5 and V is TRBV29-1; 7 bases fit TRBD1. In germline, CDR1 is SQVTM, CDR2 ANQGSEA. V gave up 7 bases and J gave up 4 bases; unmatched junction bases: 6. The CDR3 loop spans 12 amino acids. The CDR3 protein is CSGTGVGETQYF. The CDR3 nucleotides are TGCAGCGGTACAGGGGTGGGAGAGACCCAGTACTTC.

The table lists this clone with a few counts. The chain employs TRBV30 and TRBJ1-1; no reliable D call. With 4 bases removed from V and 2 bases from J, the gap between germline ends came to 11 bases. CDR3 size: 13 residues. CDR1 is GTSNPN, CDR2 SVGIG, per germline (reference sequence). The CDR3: CAWTGQANTEAFF. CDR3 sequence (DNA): TGTGCCTGGACTGGGCAGGCAAACACTGAAGCTTTCTTT.

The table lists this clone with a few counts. The CDR3 region has the DNA TGTGCCAGCAGCCTCACGGGACAGGGGAGGACCGGGGAGCTGTTTTTT. It codes for CASSLTGQGRTGELFF. This chain uses TRBV7-9 with TRBJ2-2; TRBD1 matches 10 bases. Germline loops: CDR1 SEHNR, CDR2 FQNEAQ (reference sequence). This CDR3 is built from 16 residues. V shed 5 bases, J shed 5 bases, and the junction held 8 bases outside the gene matches.

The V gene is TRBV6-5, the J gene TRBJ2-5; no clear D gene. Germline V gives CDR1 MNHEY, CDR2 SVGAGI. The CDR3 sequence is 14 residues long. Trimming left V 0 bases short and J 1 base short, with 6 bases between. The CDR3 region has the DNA TGTGCCAGCAGTTACTCCAGTGCCCAAGAGACCCAGTACTTC. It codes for CASSYSSAQETQYF.

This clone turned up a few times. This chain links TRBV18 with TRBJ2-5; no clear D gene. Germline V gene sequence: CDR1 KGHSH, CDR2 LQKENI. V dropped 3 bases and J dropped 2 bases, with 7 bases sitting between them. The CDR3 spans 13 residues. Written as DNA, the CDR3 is TGTGCCAGCTCACCCACGAGACAAGAGACCCAGTACTTC. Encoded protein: CASSPTRQETQYF.

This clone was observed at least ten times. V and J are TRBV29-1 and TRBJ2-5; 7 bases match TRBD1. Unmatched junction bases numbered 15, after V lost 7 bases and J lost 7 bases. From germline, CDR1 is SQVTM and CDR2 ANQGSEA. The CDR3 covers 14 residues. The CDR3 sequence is CSARSTRGRRTQYF. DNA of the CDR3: TGCAGCGCAAGAAGTACTAGGGGGCGGCGGACCCAGTACTTC.

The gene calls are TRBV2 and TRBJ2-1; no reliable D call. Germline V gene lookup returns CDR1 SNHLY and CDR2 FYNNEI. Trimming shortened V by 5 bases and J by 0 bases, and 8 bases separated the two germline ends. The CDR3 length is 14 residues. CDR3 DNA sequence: TGTGCCAGCAGTCCGGCCAGCTCCTACAATGAGCAGTTCTTC. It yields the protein CASSPASSYNEQFF.

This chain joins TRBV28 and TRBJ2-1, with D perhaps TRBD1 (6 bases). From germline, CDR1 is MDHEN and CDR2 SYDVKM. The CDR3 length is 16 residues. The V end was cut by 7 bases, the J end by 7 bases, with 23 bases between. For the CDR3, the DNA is TGTGCCAGCACTCTAGGTGGGGGCGCTTCTCAGAATGAGCAGTTCTTC. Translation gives CASTLGGGASQNEQFF. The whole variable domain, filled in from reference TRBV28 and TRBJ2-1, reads DVKVTQSSRYLVKRTGEKVFLECVQDMDHENMFWYRQDPGLGLRLIYFSYDVKMKEKGDIPEGYSVSREKKERFSLILESASTNQTSMYLCASTLGGGASQNEQFFGPGTRLTVL.

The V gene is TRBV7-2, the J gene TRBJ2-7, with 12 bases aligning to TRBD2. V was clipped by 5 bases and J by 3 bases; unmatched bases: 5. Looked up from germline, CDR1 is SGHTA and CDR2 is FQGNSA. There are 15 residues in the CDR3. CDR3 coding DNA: TGTGCCAGCAGCAAGCGACTAGCGGGAGTCTACGAGCAGTACTTC. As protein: CASSKRLAGVYEQYF.

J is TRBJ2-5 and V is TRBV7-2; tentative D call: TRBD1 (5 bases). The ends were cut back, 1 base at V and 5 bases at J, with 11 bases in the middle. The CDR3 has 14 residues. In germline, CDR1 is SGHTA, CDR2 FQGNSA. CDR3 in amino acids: CASSLVQGAETQYF. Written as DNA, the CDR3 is TGTGCCAGCAGCTTAGTCCAGGGTGCCGAGACCCAGTACTTC.

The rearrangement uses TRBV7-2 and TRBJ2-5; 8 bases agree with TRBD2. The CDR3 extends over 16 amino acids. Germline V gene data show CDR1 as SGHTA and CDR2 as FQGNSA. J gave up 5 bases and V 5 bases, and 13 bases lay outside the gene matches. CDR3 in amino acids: CASSISSSGGRETQYF. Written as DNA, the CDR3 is TGTGCCAGCAGCATTAGTTCCAGCGGGGGTCGGGAGACCCAGTACTTC. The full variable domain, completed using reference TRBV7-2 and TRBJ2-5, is GAGVSQSPSNKVTEKGKDVELRCDPISGHTALYWYRQSLGQGLEFLIYFQGNSAPDKSGLPSDRFSAERTGGSVSTLTIQRTQQEDSAVYLCASSISSSGGRETQYFGPGTRLLVL.

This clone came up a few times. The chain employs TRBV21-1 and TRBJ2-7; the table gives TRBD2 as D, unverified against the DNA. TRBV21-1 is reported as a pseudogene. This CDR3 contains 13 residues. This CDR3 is CASSKKPVRGQYF. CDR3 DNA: TGTGCCAGCAGCAAAAAACCGGTACGCGGGCAGTACTTC.